Below, one TCR beta chain is given with its context. Which antigen it targets is not known. Qualities for individual bases were not recorded, and no much larger clone is one base off. Receptor amplification or capture employed RACE. Sequenced on a NextSeq 500. During library preparation, unique molecular identifiers were attached to individual cDNA molecules so that TCRs could be counted quantitatively and reproducibly. Each blood RNA sample was used to sequence both TCR alpha and TCR beta chains. Regarding the original processing steps: The median number of TCRs per sample was approximately 93,000, ranging from about 23,224 to 750,000. The Decombinator software suite was used to annotate V, J and CDR3 in the TCR reads. Every sample was subsampled to the same number of TCRs (28,000) for the PS versus PT1 abundance plots. Expanded TCRs were defined as absent before sensitization and observed at least eight times at the 2-week time point. TCRdb reprocessed the public reads (quality trimming at Q25 with fastp, clone calling with MiXCR) and kept in-frame beta chains. Rows with one shared CDR3 protein collapse into an entry with the most common genes and DNA. These V and J calls derive from TCRdb rather than the authors' analysis. This sample holds about 40,000 distinct CDR3 sequences; 3% to 3.5% were observed only once. Clones ranked in the top ten supply more than 6.5% of the sample.

This record comes from a study of human T cells and chemical hapten exposure (dated by TCRdb to about 2021). As for the study more broadly: For sensitization, 2% DPC in acetone was applied to a roughly 2 cm by roughly 2 cm area of upper inner arm skin. The study tracked peripheral blood TCR repertoire changes in vivo during primary and secondary sensitization to the hapten diphenylcyclopropenone (DPC) in alopecia patients. The libraries were sequenced as a pool, and the TCR yield per sample differed mostly because of small variations in library volumes within the pool. Throughout the study period of roughly 24 weeks, patients also received therapeutic DPC doses to the scalp every week. Nearly 30 alopecia patients gave blood for TCR sequencing at one to four time points (pre-sensitization, 2, 6 and 24 weeks). Patch testing was done on the upper back using Finn chambers containing 0.01% DPC, and results were scored after 6 days according to International Contact Dermatitis Research Group standards. Alopecia areata with under or over 50% scalp involvement, alopecia totalis and alopecia universalis were represented in the patient cohort, which was mostly female. Blood was sampled from patients pre-sensitization (week 0) and at 2, 6 and about 24 weeks after DPC sensitization.

The investigation overall reported the following: Alopecia, a presumed autoimmune disease, was present in all patients, so the immune response of the patients might differ from that of healthy individuals. The number of TCRs above 1 in 1000 frequency did not change with DPC sensitization; there was no evidence of global repertoire structure alterations. A positive correlation was found between the number of PT1 expanded TCRs and patch test score, with significance reached at thresholds 8, 16 and 32 but not 4. Repeated subsampling changed both the strength of the expansion versus patch-test correlation and the threshold at which the correlation became significant. Compared with pre-sensitization or healthy control sets, expanded TCRs formed significantly more large CDR3 similarity clusters, which is consistent with antigen-driven responses.

Explained via the paper, the time point label denotes: patch test 2, 6 weeks after DPC sensitization. Reading the label with the study, this specimen's treatment or condition is: therapeutic diphenylcyclopropenone sensitization with weekly scalp DPC. At every patch-test visit, the blood draw took place before the patch test was put on. Patients were eligible if aged 18 to 70, diagnosed with alopecia and judged suitable for DPC therapy, and pregnant patients were excluded. Total RNA was extracted from unfractionated whole blood that had been collected in Tempus Blood RNA tubes. Clipping removes 0 bases from V and 2 bases from J, with 7 as the unmatched junction base count. The CDR3 holds 18 amino acids from the cysteine to the phenylalanine. Only the CDR3 DNA is retained, 54 bases long and in frame from the first base. The germline V gene (reference sequence) yields MNHNY for CDR1 and SVGAGI for CDR2.

The clonotype originates from a man in his forties or fifties with alopecia areata. Some clones in this sample may be carry-over from other donors' samples. The sequence links TRBV6-6 to TRBJ2-2; 9 central nucleotides agree with TRBD1. Source: whole blood, taken in connection with sensitization to the hapten diphenylcyclopropenone (DPC). The CDR3 amino acid sequence is: CASSYSQPGQGNTGELFF. In nucleotide form, the sequence is TGTGCCAGCAGTTACTCACAGCCGGGACAGGGAAACACCGGGGAGCTGTTTTTT.